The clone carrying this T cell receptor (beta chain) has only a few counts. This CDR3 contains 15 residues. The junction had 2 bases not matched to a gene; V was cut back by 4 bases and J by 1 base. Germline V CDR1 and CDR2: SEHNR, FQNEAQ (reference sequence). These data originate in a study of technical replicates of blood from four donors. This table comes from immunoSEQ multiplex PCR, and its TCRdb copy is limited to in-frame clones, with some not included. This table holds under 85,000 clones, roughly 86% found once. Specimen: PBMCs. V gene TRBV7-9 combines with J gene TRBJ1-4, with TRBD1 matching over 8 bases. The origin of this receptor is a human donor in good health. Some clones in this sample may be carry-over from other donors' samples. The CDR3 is CASSSTGVTNEKLFF. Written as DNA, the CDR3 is TGTGCCAGCAGCTCGACAGGGGTAACTAATGAAAAACTGTTTTTT.